This T cell receptor beta chain derives from a study of a mutant IDH1 vaccine in newly diagnosed glioma. Overall study findings and caveats: Pseudoprogression seemed unlinked to shifts in top peripheral T cell clonotypes.

Clones were read by immunoSEQ multiplex PCR, and TCRdb kept only the in-frame ones, dropping some. This sample has about 12,000 clones, with around 77% found just once. As for this clone: The target antigen is unknown.

V lost 7 bases and J 0 bases, leaving 16 bases between the germline ends. Germline CDR1 is SGHRS and CDR2 is YFSETQ. CDR3 length: 15 residues. Time point denoted: week 47, end of study. Vaccination used 300 ug of mutant IDH1 20-mer peptide per dose, with topical imiquimod. Sequences were derived from PBMCs, sampled from a glioma patient whose treatment included an IDH1 peptide vaccine. V usage is TRBV5-1 and J usage is TRBJ1-2; D possibly corresponds to TRBD1 (5 bases). The receptor comes from a woman in her forties with glioma. CDR3 loop: CASRQGETPNYGYTF. CDR3 in DNA: TGCGCCAGCCGGCAGGGTGAGACCCCTAACTATGGCTACACCTTC.